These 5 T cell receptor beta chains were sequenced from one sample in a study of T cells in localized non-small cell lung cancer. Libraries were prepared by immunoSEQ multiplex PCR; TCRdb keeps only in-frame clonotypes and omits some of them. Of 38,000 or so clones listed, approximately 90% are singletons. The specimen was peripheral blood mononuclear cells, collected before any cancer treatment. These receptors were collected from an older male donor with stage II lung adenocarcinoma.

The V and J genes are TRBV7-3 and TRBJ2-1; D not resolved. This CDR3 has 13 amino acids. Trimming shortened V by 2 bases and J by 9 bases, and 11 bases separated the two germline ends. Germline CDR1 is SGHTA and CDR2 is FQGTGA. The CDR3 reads CASSLGGRFEQFF. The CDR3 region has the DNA TGTGCCAGCAGCTTAGGTGGTAGGTTTGAGCAGTTCTTC.

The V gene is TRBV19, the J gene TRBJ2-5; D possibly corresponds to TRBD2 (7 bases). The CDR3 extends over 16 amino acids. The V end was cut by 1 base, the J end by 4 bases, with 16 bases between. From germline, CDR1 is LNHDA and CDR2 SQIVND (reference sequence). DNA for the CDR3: TGTGCCAGTAGTATAGGGGGGCCGGCTAGCGGAGAGACCCAGTACTTC. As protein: CASSIGGPASGETQYF.

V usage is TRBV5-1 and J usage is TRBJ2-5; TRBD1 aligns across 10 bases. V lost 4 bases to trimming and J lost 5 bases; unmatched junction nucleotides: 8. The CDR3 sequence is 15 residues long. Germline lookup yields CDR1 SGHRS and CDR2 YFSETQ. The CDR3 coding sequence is TGCGCCAGCAGCGGCCGGACAGGGGGTGGGGAGACCCAGTACTTC. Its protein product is CASSGRTGGGETQYF.

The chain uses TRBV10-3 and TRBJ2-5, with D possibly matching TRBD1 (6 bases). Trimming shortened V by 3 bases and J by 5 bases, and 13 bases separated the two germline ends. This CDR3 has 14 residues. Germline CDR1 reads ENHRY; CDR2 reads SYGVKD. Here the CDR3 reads CAISETGTKETQYF. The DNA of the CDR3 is TGTGCCATCAGTGAAACCGGGACAAAGGAGACCCAGTACTTC.

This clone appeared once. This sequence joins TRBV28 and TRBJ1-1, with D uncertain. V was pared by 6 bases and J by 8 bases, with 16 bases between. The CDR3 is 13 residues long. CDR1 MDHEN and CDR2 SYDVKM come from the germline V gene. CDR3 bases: TGTGCCAGCAGCCCTATGTCGTGGGCAGAAGCTTTCTTT. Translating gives CASSPMSWAEAFF.